The source of this TCR beta chain is a study of early T cells in non-severe SARS-CoV-2 infection. Across the study: From unsorted whole blood, bulk RNA was sequenced, and the chains remained unpaired.

This clonotype came up many times. What it recognizes is unknown. Germline V gives CDR1 LGHDT, CDR2 YNNKEL (reference sequence). Trimming removed 3 bases from V and 0 bases from J; junction bases left unmatched: 5. This CDR3 contains 17 residues. Study findings and constraints: Reliance on VDJdb matching favored anti-spike CD8 responses; private and CD4 specificities were missed.

Individual cDNA molecules received unique molecular identifiers during library preparation. TCRdb itself ran the 5' RACE reads through MiXCR, one entry per CDR3 protein. The sample shows approximately 29,000 distinct CDR3 sequences, 6% of them seen only once. This rearrangement joins TRBV3-1 to TRBJ2-6; 7 nucleotides agree with TRBD1. This clonotype originated in an adult who was a healthcare worker with PCR-confirmed SARS-CoV-2 infection or an uninfected control (not recorded which). Source: whole blood, taken at baseline. CDR3 protein: CASSQGQPLSGANVLTF. Here the CDR3 DNA reads TGTGCCAGCAGCCAGGGACAGCCCCTCTCTGGGGCCAACGTCCTGACTTTC.